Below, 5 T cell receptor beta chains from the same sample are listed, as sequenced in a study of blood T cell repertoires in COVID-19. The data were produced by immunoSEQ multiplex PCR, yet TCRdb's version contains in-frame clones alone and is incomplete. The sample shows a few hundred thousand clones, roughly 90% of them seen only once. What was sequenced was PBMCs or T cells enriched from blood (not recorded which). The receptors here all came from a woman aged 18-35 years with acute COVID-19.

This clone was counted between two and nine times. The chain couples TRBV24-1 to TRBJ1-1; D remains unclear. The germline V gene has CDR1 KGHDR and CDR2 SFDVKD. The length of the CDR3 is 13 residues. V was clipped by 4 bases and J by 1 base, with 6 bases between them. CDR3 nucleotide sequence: TGTGCCACCAGTGACTGGGCGAACACTGAAGCTTTCTTT. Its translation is CATSDWANTEAFF.

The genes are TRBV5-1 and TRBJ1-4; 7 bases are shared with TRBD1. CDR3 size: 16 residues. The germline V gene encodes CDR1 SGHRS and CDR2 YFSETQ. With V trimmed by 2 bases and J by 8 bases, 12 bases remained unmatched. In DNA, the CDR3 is TGCGCCAGCAGCTTTACAGGGGCGGCCTATTACGAAAAACTGTTTTTT. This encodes CASSFTGAAYYEKLFF.

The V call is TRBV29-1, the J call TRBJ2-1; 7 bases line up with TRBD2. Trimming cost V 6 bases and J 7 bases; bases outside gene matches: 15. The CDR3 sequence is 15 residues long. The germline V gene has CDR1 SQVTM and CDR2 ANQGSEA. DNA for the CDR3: TGCAGCGTGGGCCTGGGACTACAGAAACCAAATGAGCAGTTCTTC. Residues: CSVGLGLQKPNEQFF.

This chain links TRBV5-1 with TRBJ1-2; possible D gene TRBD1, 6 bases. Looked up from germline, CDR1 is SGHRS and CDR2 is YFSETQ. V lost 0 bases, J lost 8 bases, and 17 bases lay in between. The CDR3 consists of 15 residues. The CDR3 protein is CASSLEGLGADGYTF. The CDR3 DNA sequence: TGCGCCAGCAGCTTGGAAGGCCTGGGGGCGGACGGCTACACCTTC.

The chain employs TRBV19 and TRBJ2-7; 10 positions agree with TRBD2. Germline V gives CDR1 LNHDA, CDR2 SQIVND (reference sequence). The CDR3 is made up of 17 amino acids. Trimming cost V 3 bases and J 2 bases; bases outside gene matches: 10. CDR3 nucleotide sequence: TGTGCCAGTAGTATGAGTAGCGGGAGGCATACAACCTACGAGCAGTACTTC. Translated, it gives CASSMSSGRHTTYEQYF. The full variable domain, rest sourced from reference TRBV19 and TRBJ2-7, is DGGITQSPKYLFRKEGQNVTLSCEQNLNHDAMYWYRQDPGQGLRLIYYSQIVNDFQKGDIAEGYSVSREKKESFPLTVTSAQKNPTAFYLCASSMSSGRHTTYEQYFGPGTRLTVT.